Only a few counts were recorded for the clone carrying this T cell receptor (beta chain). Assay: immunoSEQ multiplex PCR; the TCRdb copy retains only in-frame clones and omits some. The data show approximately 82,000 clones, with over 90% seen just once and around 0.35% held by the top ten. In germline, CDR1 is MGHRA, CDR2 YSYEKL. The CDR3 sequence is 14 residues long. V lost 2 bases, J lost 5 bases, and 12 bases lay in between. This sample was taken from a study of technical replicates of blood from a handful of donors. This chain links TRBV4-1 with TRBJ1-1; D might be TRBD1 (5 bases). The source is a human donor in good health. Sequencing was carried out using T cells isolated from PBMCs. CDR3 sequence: CASSQQGTATEAFF. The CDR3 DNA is TGCGCCAGCAGCCAACAGGGCACAGCGACTGAAGCTTTCTTT.